This T cell receptor beta chain was identified during a study of T cells in localized non-small cell lung cancer. There are 14 residues in the CDR3. Germline loops: CDR1 MDHEN, CDR2 SYDVKM. The ends were cut back, 6 bases at V and 0 bases at J, with 12 bases in the middle. For this clone: The antigen remains undetermined.

The repertoire was sequenced with immunoSEQ multiplex PCR; TCRdb's copy has only in-frame clones and lacks some. The table includes approximately 57,000 clones, 80% to 90% detected once. Study-level findings and limits: The highest T cell clonality was in uninvolved adjacent lung, above tumor. Detection in adjacent lung was observed for a median 57 of the top 100 tumor clones.

The sequencing here drew on peripheral blood, taken before any cancer treatment. This TCR was sampled from a woman between 35 and 75 years old with stage I lung adenocarcinoma. The chain is built from TRBV28 and TRBJ2-7; D gene uncertain. The CDR3 reads CASSTPQVSYEQYF. The CDR3 DNA reads as TGTGCCAGCAGCACACCTCAGGTCTCCTACGAGCAGTACTTC.